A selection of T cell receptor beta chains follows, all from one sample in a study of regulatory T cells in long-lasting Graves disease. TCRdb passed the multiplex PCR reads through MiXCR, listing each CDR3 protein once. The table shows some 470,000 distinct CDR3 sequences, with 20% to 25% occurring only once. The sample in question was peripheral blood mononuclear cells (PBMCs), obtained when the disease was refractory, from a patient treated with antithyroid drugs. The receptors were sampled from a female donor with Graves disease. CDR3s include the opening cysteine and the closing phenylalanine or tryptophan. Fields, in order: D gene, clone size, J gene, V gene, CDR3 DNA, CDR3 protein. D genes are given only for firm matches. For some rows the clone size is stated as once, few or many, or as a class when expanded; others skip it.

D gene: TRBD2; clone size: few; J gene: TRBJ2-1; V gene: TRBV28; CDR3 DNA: TGTGCCAGCAGCTTAGGGGGACTAGTAGGCTACAATGAGCAGTTCTTC; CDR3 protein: CASSLGGLVGYNEQFF
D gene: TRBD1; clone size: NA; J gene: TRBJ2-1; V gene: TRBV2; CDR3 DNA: TGTGCCAGCAGGGCCGGGACAGGCGAACCGGATGAGCAGTTCTTC; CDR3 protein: CASRAGTGEPDEQFF
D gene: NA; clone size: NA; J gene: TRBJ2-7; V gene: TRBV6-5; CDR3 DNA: TGTGCCAGCAGTTATCTGGGGGGTCCCTACGAGCAGTACTTC; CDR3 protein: CASSYLGGPYEQYF
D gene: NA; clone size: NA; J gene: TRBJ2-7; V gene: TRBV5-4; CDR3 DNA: TGTGCCAGCAGCTCGGCAGACCTGGGCTACGAGCAGTACTTC; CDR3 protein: CASSSADLGYEQYF
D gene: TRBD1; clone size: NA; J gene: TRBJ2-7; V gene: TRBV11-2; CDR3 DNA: TGTGCCAGCAGCCCAAGGACAGGGGCCCGCCAGCAGTACTTC; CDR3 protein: CASSPRTGARQQYF
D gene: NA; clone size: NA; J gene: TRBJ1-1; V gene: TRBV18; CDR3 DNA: TGTGCCAGCTCATACTCGGACAGCTCTGAAGCTTTCTTT; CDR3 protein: CASSYSDSSEAFF
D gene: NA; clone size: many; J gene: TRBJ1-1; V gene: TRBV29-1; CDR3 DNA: TGCAGCGGACGGTTAAATGCTGAAGCTTTCTTT; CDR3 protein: CSGRLNAEAFF
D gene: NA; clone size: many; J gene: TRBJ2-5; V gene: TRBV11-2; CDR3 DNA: TGTGCCAGCAGCTCACTGCGGGGACAGTCAGAGACCCAGTACTTC; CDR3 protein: CASSSLRGQSETQYF
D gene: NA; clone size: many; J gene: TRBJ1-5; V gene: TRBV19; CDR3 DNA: TGTGCCAGTAGCATACCACAGGGAGTTAGGAATCAGCCCCAGCATTTT; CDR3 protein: CASSIPQGVRNQPQHF
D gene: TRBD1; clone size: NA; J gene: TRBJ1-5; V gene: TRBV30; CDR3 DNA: TGTGCCTGGAGTGCGACAGGGGGCTTTCAGCCCCAGCATTTT; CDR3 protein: CAWSATGGFQPQHF
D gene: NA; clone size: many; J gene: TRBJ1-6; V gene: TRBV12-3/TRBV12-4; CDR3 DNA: TGTGCCAGCAGCTTAGCATCTTCACCCCTCCACTTT; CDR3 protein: CASSLASSPLHF